This is a list of T cell receptor beta chains from one sample in a study of response to subunit inactivated influenza vaccine. TCRdb redid the calling of the RT-PCR reads with MiXCR, one entry per CDR3 protein. The sample contains roughly 520,000 distinct CDR3 sequences, 25% of which appear only once. Material: CD4+ T cells sorted from PBMCs, obtained 5 to 6 days after vaccination. The receptors were gathered from a man aged 50 to 60 who received an inactivated influenza vaccine. The conserved cysteine and the conserved F or W are not part of the CDR3 here.

TRBV12-3/TRBV12-4	TRBJ2-7	ASSLGTGVWEQY
TRBV5-1	TRBJ2-5	ASSLAGGRSQETQY
TRBV28	TRBJ2-5	ASSLGGQPLRETQY
TRBV20-1	TRBJ1-1	SASLYRDTEAF
TRBV28	TRBJ2-1	ASSTYGIGNEQF
TRBV29-1	TRBJ2-1	SVGLPRRGFNEQF
TRBV5-1	TRBJ2-1	ASRDRGASPSSYNEQF
TRBV3-1	TRBJ2-3	ASSQDRPLSSATSTDTQY
TRBV20-1	TRBJ2-3	SASRTSGGRTDTQY
TRBV5-1	TRBJ2-1	ASNVYNEQF
TRBV6-1	TRBJ1-5	ASSSWREGNQPQH
TRBV15	TRBJ1-2	ATSRDGGQGT
TRBV7-8	TRBJ2-7	ASSPTQGYEQY
TRBV7-3	TRBJ2-7	ASSIGGTGAYEQY
TRBV19	TRBJ1-6	ASARDRQNSPLH
TRBV25-1	TRBJ2-1	ASSDLLPPGEQF
TRBV12-3/TRBV12-4	TRBJ2-1	ASSPTSAVNEQF
TRBV20-1	TRBJ2-7	SANRVLDPYEQY
TRBV4-2	TRBJ2-3	ASSHEPAGTSGRTDTQY
TRBV6-2/TRBV6-3	TRBJ2-1	ASSYSIGRGIRNEQF
TRBV13	TRBJ2-1	ASSLATSGRALDEQF
TRBV20-1	TRBJ2-5	SATGIKETQY
TRBV5-1	TRBJ2-5	ASSGLGQSQETQY
TRBV24-1	TRBJ2-1	ATSDPGSTTYNEQF
TRBV4-1	TRBJ1-1	ASRLTGTANTEAF
TRBV20-1	TRBJ2-1	SAKRGYNEQF
TRBV5-1	TRBJ2-6	ASSFEVAGANVLT
TRBV15	TRBJ2-7	ATSPLAGRGEQY
TRBV29-1	TRBJ2-1	SVRQGQGDEQF
TRBV20-1	TRBJ2-6	SALDAVGANVLT
TRBV7-2	TRBJ2-5	ASGSNQETQY
TRBV29-1	TRBJ2-3	SVSSGVASSTDTQY
TRBV20-1	TRBJ2-5	SARDWTDPKETQY
TRBV6-4	TRBJ2-3	ASSPRGLAGGFNTDTQY
TRBV5-1	TRBJ1-3	ASSLGVSTGNTIY
TRBV7-2	TRBJ2-5	ASSFPVEETETQY
TRBV6-1	TRBJ1-2	ASSAIHRQAHYGYT
TRBV5-5	TRBJ1-2	ASSLPRGGDGYT
TRBV5-1	TRBJ1-2	ASSLGDRMGEGYT